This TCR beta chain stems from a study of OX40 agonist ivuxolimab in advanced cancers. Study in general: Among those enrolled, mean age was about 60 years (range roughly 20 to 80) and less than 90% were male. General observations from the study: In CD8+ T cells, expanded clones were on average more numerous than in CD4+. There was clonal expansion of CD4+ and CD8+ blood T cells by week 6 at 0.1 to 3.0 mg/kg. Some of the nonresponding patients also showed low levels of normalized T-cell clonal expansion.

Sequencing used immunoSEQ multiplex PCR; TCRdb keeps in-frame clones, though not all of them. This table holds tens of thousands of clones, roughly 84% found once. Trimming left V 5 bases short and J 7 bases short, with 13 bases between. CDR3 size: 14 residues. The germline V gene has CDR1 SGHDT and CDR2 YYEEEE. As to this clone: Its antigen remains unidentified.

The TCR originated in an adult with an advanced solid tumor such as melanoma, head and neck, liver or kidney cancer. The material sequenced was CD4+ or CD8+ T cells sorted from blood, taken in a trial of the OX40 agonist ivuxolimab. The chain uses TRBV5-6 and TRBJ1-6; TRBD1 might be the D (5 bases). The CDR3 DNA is TGTGCCAGCAGTTATCAGGGTTGGAATTCACCCCTCCACTTT. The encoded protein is CASSYQGWNSPLHF.